A selection of T cell receptor beta chains follows, all from one sample in a study of human T cells and chemical hapten exposure. TCRdb re-called the RACE reads through MiXCR, storing one row per CDR3 protein. In the table there are about 120,000 distinct CDR3 sequences, approximately 13% of which are singletons. The sample consisted of whole blood, taken in connection with sensitization to the hapten diphenylcyclopropenone (DPC). The receptors were gathered from a man aged 18 to 29 with alopecia areata. Some clones in this sample may be carry-over from other donors' samples. CDR3s include the opening cysteine and the closing phenylalanine or tryptophan. D genes are given only for firm matches. Not every row has a clone size; where given, it reads once, few, many or a size class.

TRBD1	TRBV27	NA	TRBJ2-4	CASSPRTGDDKNIQYF	TGTGCCAGCAGTCCCCGGACAGGGGACGACAAAAACATTCAGTACTTC
NA	TRBV7-2	few	TRBJ1-1	CASSWRANTEAFF	TGTGCCAGCAGCTGGCGGGCAAACACTGAAGCTTTCTTT
NA	TRBV20-1	few	TRBJ1-2	CSAREVANYGYTF	TGCAGTGCTAGAGAGGTTGCGAACTATGGCTACACCTTC
NA	TRBV25-1	few	TRBJ1-2	CASGHGGGLYGYTF	TGTGCCAGCGGCCACGGAGGCGGGCTGTATGGCTACACCTTC
NA	TRBV20-1	few	TRBJ2-2	CSARLDTGELFF	TGCAGTGCTCGCTTGGACACCGGGGAGCTGTTTTTT
NA	TRBV3-1	NA	TRBJ1-1	CASSQDRGGWYTEAFF	TGTGCCAGCAGCCAAGATCGGGGGGGCTGGTACACTGAAGCTTTCTTT
NA	TRBV28	NA	TRBJ2-5	CASGEGGQETQYF	TGTGCCAGCGGTGAGGGTGGACAAGAGACCCAGTACTTC
NA	TRBV9	few	TRBJ2-5	CASSTDGDQETQYF	TGTGCCAGCAGCACAGACGGCGACCAAGAGACCCAGTACTTC
TRBD1	TRBV3-1	NA	TRBJ2-5	CASSQDAGDSPFPEETQYF	TGTGCCAGCAGCCAAGATGCTGGGGACAGCCCTTTCCCCGAAGAGACCCAGTACTTC
NA	TRBV5-1	NA	TRBJ1-6	CASSWGIPKYNSPLHF	TGCGCCAGCAGCTGGGGGATCCCTAAATATAATTCACCCCTCCACTTT
NA	TRBV7-9	NA	TRBJ2-1	CASTDRPGEQFF	TGTGCCAGCACCGACCGTCCGGGGGAGCAGTTCTTC
TRBD2	TRBV5-1	NA	TRBJ2-1	CASSPGLAGSYNEQFF	TGCGCCAGCAGCCCCGGACTAGCGGGGTCCTACAATGAGCAGTTCTTC
TRBD1	TRBV20-1	NA	TRBJ1-4	CSANDVTPQGVF	TGCAGTGCTAATGACGTAACTCCCCAGGGGGTTTTT
NA	TRBV7-6	many	TRBJ2-5	CASSLQGFETQYF	TGTGCCAGCAGCCTACAGGGTTTCGAGACCCAGTACTTC
TRBD1	TRBV29-1	many	TRBJ1-3	CSVESDRGPGNTIYF	TGCAGCGTTGAATCCGACAGGGGTCCTGGAAACACCATATATTTT
TRBD1	TRBV6-2/TRBV6-3	few	TRBJ1-1	CASVSTGRNTEAFF	TGTGCCAGCGTGTCGACAGGGCGGAACACTGAAGCTTTCTTT
NA	TRBV20-1	many	TRBJ1-1	CSARVVGGPITEAFF	TGCAGTGCTAGAGTCGTCGGGGGGCCCATCACTGAAGCTTTCTTT
TRBD2	TRBV7-6	few	TRBJ2-5	CASSQRILAGKETQYF	TGTGCCAGCAGCCAGAGGATCCTAGCGGGGAAGGAGACCCAGTACTTC
TRBD1	TRBV28	few	TRBJ1-6	CAILGTGNNSPLHF	TGTGCCATCCTCGGGACAGGGAATAATTCACCCCTCCACTTT
NA	TRBV7-6	NA	TRBJ1-2	CASSYILARADGYTF	TGTGCCAGCAGCTACATTTTAGCGAGGGCAGACGGCTACACCTTC
NA	TRBV12-3/TRBV12-4	many	TRBJ1-2	CASSQTVYYGYTF	TGTGCCAGCAGCCAGACGGTTTACTATGGCTACACCTTC
TRBD1	TRBV5-1	NA	TRBJ2-7	CASTRGPGEQYF	TGCGCCAGCACCAGGGGGCCGGGCGAGCAGTACTTC
NA	TRBV12-3/TRBV12-4	NA	TRBJ2-5	CASSFGGRATQYF	TGTGCCAGCAGTTTCGGGGGTAGGGCGACCCAGTACTTC
NA	TRBV6-1	few	TRBJ1-5	CASSELLIPVGEKPQHF	TGTGCCAGCAGTGAACTTTTGATACCAGTCGGGGAAAAGCCCCAGCATTTT
NA	TRBV6-5	NA	TRBJ2-3	CASKAGYTDTQYF	TGTGCCAGCAAGGCGGGGTACACAGATACGCAGTATTTT
NA	TRBV11-2	many	TRBJ1-1	CASSLTRRPEAFF	TGTGCCAGCAGCCTCACTCGGCGACCTGAAGCTTTCTTT
TRBD2	TRBV6-4	NA	TRBJ2-6	CASSDPGTGGTGANVLTF	TGTGCCAGCAGTGACCCCGGGACCGGGGGGACTGGGGCCAACGTCCTGACTTTC
TRBD1	TRBV20-1	few	TRBJ1-2	CSARDSGTGKNYGYTF	TGCAGTGCTAGGGACTCCGGGACAGGGAAGAACTATGGCTACACCTTC
NA	TRBV7-9	NA	TRBJ1-2	CASSSAEDKHYGYTF	TGTGCCAGCAGCTCTGCTGAGGACAAACACTATGGCTACACCTTC
NA	TRBV5-4	few	TRBJ1-2	CASSVGGARYGYTF	TGTGCCAGCAGCGTCGGGGGGGCCCGCTATGGCTACACCTTC
NA	TRBV12-3/TRBV12-4	NA	TRBJ1-2	CASRSGLGYTF	TGTGCCAGCAGATCAGGGTTAGGCTACACCTTC
NA	TRBV11-2	many	TRBJ1-2	CASSQPDSGGYTF	TGTGCCAGCAGCCAACCTGACAGCGGTGGCTACACCTTC